The next 21 T cell receptor beta chains were all read from a single sample in a study of control samples from healthy donors and cancer patients. The method was immunoSEQ multiplex PCR; TCRdb's version includes in-frame clones alone and lacks a portion of them. The sample consists of approximately 100,000 clones, 90% of them appearing once. The sequencing sample was made of blood. All receptors derive from a human donor in good health. The donor label of this sample is uncertain.

The chain couples TRBV7-2 to TRBJ1-2; TRBD1 might be the D (5 bases). This CDR3 spans 14 amino acids. V was cut by 5 bases and J by 6 bases, with 16 bases left in between. Germline V CDR1 and CDR2: SGHTA, FQGNSA. DNA of the CDR3: TGTGCCAGCAGCCCCGGGGGAGGGGTTGATGGCTACACCTTC. Translated: CASSPGGGVDGYTF.

Comments on this clone: At one end, the junction sequence differs from germline, possibly due to a read error. V and J are TRBV3-1 (or the pseudogene TRBV3-2) and TRBJ1-3; the D gene is possibly TRBD1 (5 bases). CDR1 is LGHDT, CDR2 YNNKEL, per germline (reference sequence). The CDR3 runs 15 residues. The CDR3 sequence is CAGSQIKDGGDTIYF. DNA for the CDR3: TGTGCCGGCAGCCAAATAAAGGACGGGGGGGACACCATATATTTT.

The chain has TRBV19 and TRBJ2-7; a possible D gene is TRBD1 (5 bases). The V and J ends lost 3 bases and 2 bases respectively, with 11 bases between them. CDR3 length: 14 residues. Germline values: CDR1 LNHDA, CDR2 SQIVND (reference sequence). The CDR3 coding sequence is TGTGCCAGTAGTATCCGACAGAACCCCTACGAGCAGTACTTC. Translating it yields CASSIRQNPYEQYF.

This clone is deemed large (0.1 to 1%). V and J are TRBV4-1 and TRBJ2-7, with 10 bases fitting TRBD1. The CDR3 runs to 14 residues. Germline CDR1 reads MGHRA; CDR2 reads YSYEKL. V shed 5 bases and J 3 bases; nucleotides not matched to a gene: 4. The CDR3 loop is CASSVRDRGYEQYF. In DNA, the CDR3 is TGCGCCAGCAGCGTCCGGGACAGGGGCTACGAGCAGTACTTC.

The chain links TRBV14 to TRBJ2-1; 7 bases agree with TRBD2. The V gene end was trimmed by 1 base and the J gene end by 2 bases; junction bases not matched to a gene: 5. The CDR3 sequence is 16 residues long. Germline V gene lookup returns CDR1 SGHDN and CDR2 FVKESK. CDR3 amino acids: CASSQVVAGAYNEQFF. Written as DNA, the CDR3 is TGTGCCAGCAGCCAAGTGGTTGCGGGGGCCTACAATGAGCAGTTCTTC.

CDR3 sequence: CASSRGARNEQFF. CDR3 in DNA: TGTGCCAGCAGCCGGGGGGCCCGAAATGAGCAGTTCTTC. The chain links TRBV7-9 to TRBJ2-1, with D possibly TRBD2 on 7 matching bases. This CDR3 is built from 13 residues. Trimming removed 5 bases at V and 7 bases at J, with 12 bases between. The germline V gene encodes CDR1 SEHNR and CDR2 FQNEAQ (reference sequence).

The V and J genes are TRBV3-1 (or the pseudogene TRBV3-2) and TRBJ1-3; D is possibly TRBD1 (6 bases). Germline assignment: CDR1 LGHDT and CDR2 YNNKEL (reference sequence). Trimming cost V 6 bases and J 2 bases, with 14 bases left between them. The CDR3 spans 15 residues. CDR3: CASSPEGTTGNTIYF. The CDR3 region has the DNA TGTGCCAGCAGTCCGGAGGGGACAACTGGAAACACCATATATTTT.

V usage is TRBV6-1 and J usage is TRBJ1-2; 7 bases fit TRBD1. V trimming: 2 bases; J trimming: 4 bases; junction bases outside the gene matches: 4. Germline V gene data show CDR1 as MNHNS and CDR2 as SASEGT. This CDR3 comprises 14 residues. CDR3 amino acids: CASSEFQGGYGYTF. The CDR3 nucleotides read TGTGCCAGCAGTGAATTTCAGGGGGGCTATGGCTACACCTTC.

This rearrangement joins TRBV5-1 to TRBJ2-3, with 8 bases matching TRBD2. The junction had 10 bases not matched to a gene; V was cut back by 6 bases and J by 4 bases. This CDR3 is built from 15 residues. CDR1 SGHRS and CDR2 YFSETQ come from the germline V gene. CDR3 sequence (DNA): TGCGCCAGCACCCTAGACGGGGGGGCTCCAGATACGCAGTATTTT. Its protein product is CASTLDGGAPDTQYF.

The chain uses TRBV6-4 and TRBJ1-1, with D possibly TRBD1 on 6 matching bases. With 7 bases removed from V and 7 bases from J, the gap between germline ends came to 25 bases. Germline V gene data show CDR1 as MRHNA and CDR2 as SNTAGT. The CDR3 runs 16 residues. The CDR3 nucleotides are TGTGCCAGCACCCGGGACATCGGGACACCTGTTAGTGAAGCTTTCTTT. Amino acids: CASTRDIGTPVSEAFF.

The genes are TRBV6-5 and TRBJ1-2, with D hard to call. The germline CDR1 and CDR2 sequences are MNHEY and SVGAGI. Trimming cost V 6 bases and J 4 bases, with 15 bases left between them. This CDR3 contains 14 residues. The CDR3 loop reads CASSRARETYGYTF. Written as DNA, the CDR3 is TGTGCCAGCAGCCGTGCGAGGGAGACCTATGGCTACACCTTC.

On this clone: The same CDR3 also results from other DNA sequences found in this sample. This chain uses TRBV5-4 with TRBJ2-5, with 8 bases that match TRBD2. This CDR3 comprises 15 residues. Per germline, CDR1 SGHNT and CDR2 YYREEE (reference sequence). V dropped 0 bases and J dropped 5; count of bases not matched to a gene: 6. CDR3 DNA sequence: TGTGCCAGCAGCTTGGTTGCGGGGGGAGGGGAGACCCAGTACTTC. This encodes CASSLVAGGGETQYF.

This clone was observed once. The rearrangement links TRBV5-1 to TRBJ2-1; TRBD2 agrees at 12 bases. V lost 3 bases to trimming and J lost 7 bases; unmatched junction nucleotides: 5. CDR3 size: 15 residues. Germline-derived CDR1 and CDR2 are SGHRS and YFSETQ. CDR3 nucleotide sequence: TGCGCCAGCAGCTCGACTAGCGGGGGTGTGAATGAGCAGTTCTTC. Translation: CASSSTSGGVNEQFF.

The chain couples TRBV11-3 to TRBJ2-1; the match to TRBD2 covers 14 bases. Per the germline V gene, CDR1 is SGHNT and CDR2 is YENEEA. This CDR3 spans 16 amino acids. Unmatched junction bases numbered 7, after V lost 5 bases and J lost 7 bases. CDR3 in amino acids: CASSLGLAGGWNEQFF. CDR3 sequence (DNA): TGTGCCAGCAGCCTCGGACTAGCGGGGGGATGGAATGAGCAGTTCTTC. The entire variable domain, with the rest obtained from reference TRBV11-3 and TRBJ2-1, is as follows: EAGVVQSPRYKIIEKKQPVAFWCNPISGHNTLYWYLQNLGQGPELLIRYENEEAVDDSQLPKDRFSAERLKGVDSTLKIQPAELGDSAVYLCASSLGLAGGWNEQFFGPGTRLTVL.

The chain is built from TRBV30 and TRBJ1-3; no firm D call. Trimming removed 3 bases from V and 4 bases from J, with 10 bases in between. This CDR3 has 13 amino acids. Germline V lookup: CDR1 GTSNPN, CDR2 SVGIG (reference sequence). The CDR3 nucleotides are TGTGCCTGGAGGCAAAGGCCCGGAAACACCATATATTTT. Amino acids: CAWRQRPGNTIYF.

The chain uses TRBV7-2 and TRBJ2-2; no reliable D call. The V end was cut by 4 bases, the J end by 0 bases, with 9 bases between. CDR1 is SGHTA and CDR2 is FQGNSA in the germline V gene. CDR3 length: 15 residues. This CDR3 reads CASSSQTTNTGELFF. CDR3 DNA sequence: TGTGCCAGCAGCTCGCAGACAACGAACACCGGGGAGCTGTTTTTT.

This clone was counted once. This chain joins TRBV7-2 and TRBJ1-3; maybe TRBD1 (5 bases). The CDR3 has 18 amino acids. CDR1 is SGHTA and CDR2 is FQGNSA in the germline V gene. Trimming cost V 4 bases and J 0 bases, with 19 bases left between them. The CDR3 region is CASSSQRPQGYSGNTIYF. Here the CDR3 DNA reads TGTGCCAGCAGCTCCCAACGTCCCCAGGGCTACTCTGGAAACACCATATATTTT.

V gene TRBV5-1 combines with J gene TRBJ2-1; D perhaps matches TRBD1 (6 bases). Germline V gene data show CDR1 as SGHRS and CDR2 as YFSETQ. The CDR3 loop spans 14 amino acids. V lost 4 bases and J lost 6, with 14 bases in between. The CDR3 loop is CASSPLTGLNEQFF. CDR3 nucleotides: TGCGCCAGCAGCCCCCTGACAGGTCTCAATGAGCAGTTCTTC.

This clone was observed once. The chain couples TRBV10-1 to TRBJ2-3; D perhaps matches TRBD1 (6 bases). V shed 3 bases and J shed 6 bases, with 16 bases lying between them. There are 15 residues in the CDR3. The germline gives CDR1 WNHNN, CDR2 SYGVQD (reference sequence). Here the CDR3 reads CASSEIGGVLDTQYF. The CDR3 DNA is TGCGCCAGCAGTGAAATAGGGGGTGTTCTGGATACGCAGTATTTT.

The chain combines TRBV7-9 with TRBJ2-3; TRBD1 or TRBD2 may be the D gene (7 bases each). The V gene lost 6 bases and the J gene lost 4 bases, with 14 bases spanning the gap. Per the germline V gene, CDR1 is SEHNR and CDR2 is FQNEAQ (reference sequence). This CDR3 has 14 amino acids. The DNA of the CDR3 is TGTGCCAGCAGTCAGGGGGGGAACGCAGATACGCAGTATTTT. This encodes CASSQGGNADTQYF.

The rearrangement joins TRBV11-2 to TRBJ2-1; 8 bases map to TRBD2. CDR3 length equals 15 residues. With V trimmed by 0 bases and J by 4 bases, 2 bases remained unmatched. Germline V CDR1 and CDR2: SGHAT, FQNNGV. CDR3 sequence (DNA): TGTGCCAGCAGCTTAGAAGCGGGGGATTACAATGAGCAGTTCTTC. Translating it yields CASSLEAGDYNEQFF.